What follows is one TCR beta chain and its context. The source of the sample is a study of blood T cell repertoires in COVID-19. The overall study: Samples of COVID-19 (acute and convalescent) were obtained from the United States, Italy and Spain. Nucleic acid was either cDNA or gDNA, and it came from T cells, B-cell-depleted T cells, or PBMCs.

CDR3 length: 15 amino acids. The V gene's germline CDR1 is SGHTA and CDR2 FQGNSA. V gave up 2 bases and J gave up 3 bases, with 13 bases separating them. Some clones are missing from TCRdb's copy, which holds only in-frame ones; the method was immunoSEQ multiplex PCR. The data show around 130,000 clones, over 75% seen once. The origin of this receptor is a woman aged 70-85 years with acute or convalescent COVID-19. Sequencing was done on a sample of peripheral blood. The chain couples TRBV7-2 to TRBJ1-2, with D possibly TRBD1 on 6 matching bases. CDR3 nucleotides: TGTGCCAGCAGCTTATCGGGACACGCCGACTATGGCTACACCTTC. It encodes CASSLSGHADYGYTF.